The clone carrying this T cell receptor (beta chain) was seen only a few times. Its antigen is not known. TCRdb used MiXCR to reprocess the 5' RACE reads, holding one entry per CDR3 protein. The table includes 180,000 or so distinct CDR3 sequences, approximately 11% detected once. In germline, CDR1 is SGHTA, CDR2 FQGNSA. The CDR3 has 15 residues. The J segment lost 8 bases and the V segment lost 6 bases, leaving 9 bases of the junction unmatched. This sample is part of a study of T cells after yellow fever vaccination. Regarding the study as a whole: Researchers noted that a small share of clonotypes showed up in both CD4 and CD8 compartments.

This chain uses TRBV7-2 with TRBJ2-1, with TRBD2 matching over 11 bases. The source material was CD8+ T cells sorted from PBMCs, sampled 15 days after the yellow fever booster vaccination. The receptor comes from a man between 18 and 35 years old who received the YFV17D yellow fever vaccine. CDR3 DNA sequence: TGTGCCAGCAGGCGGACTAGCGGGTTTTTGGATGAGCAGTTCTTC. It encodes CASRRTSGFLDEQFF. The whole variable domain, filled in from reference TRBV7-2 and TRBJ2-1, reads GAGVSQSPSNKVTEKGKDVELRCDPISGHTALYWYRQSLGQGLEFLIYFQGNSAPDKSGLPSDRFSAERTGGSVSTLTIQRTQQEDSAVYLCASRRTSGFLDEQFFGPGTRLTVL.